This entry features one TCR beta chain sequence. Its specificity is unknown. Primers: 60 Vbeta forward and 13 Jbeta reverse. Clones were read by immunoSEQ multiplex PCR, and TCRdb kept only the in-frame ones, dropping some. This sample contains around 100,000 clones. This sample was included in a study of cytomegalovirus exposure and HLA in healthy donors. Study-level findings and limits: Cytomegalovirus-associated status was assigned to approximately 160 TCR beta chains. Because they were indistinguishable, some V segments, including TRBV6-2 and TRBV6-3, were excluded. A missense variant in DCLRE1C was later tied to TCR beta V- and J-gene trimming.

V gave up 3 bases and J gave up 5 bases, with 14 bases separating them. Germline V lookup: CDR1 SGDLS, CDR2 YYNGEE. The CDR3 sequence is 14 residues long. This receptor was obtained from a man in his forties or fifties in good health and CMV-seronegative. V is TRBV9 and J is TRBJ2-5, with a possible D match to TRBD2 (7 bases). The sample taken for sequencing was PBMCs. For the CDR3, the DNA is TGTGCCAGCAGCGGCCCGGGGGGCCGTGAGACCCAGTACTTC. This sequence encodes CASSGPGGRETQYF.